Below are 32 T cell receptor beta chains sequenced from a single sample in a study of OX40 agonist ivuxolimab in advanced cancers. This table comes from immunoSEQ multiplex PCR, and its TCRdb copy is limited to in-frame clones, with some not included. The profile shows about 71,000 clones, 91% of them singletons. Source: CD4+ or CD8+ T cells sorted from blood, taken in a trial of the OX40 agonist ivuxolimab. These receptors all come from an adult with an advanced solid tumor such as melanoma, head and neck, liver or kidney cancer.

This clone was found once. This chain links TRBV7-9 with TRBJ2-7; unclear D gene. CDR1 is SEHNR and CDR2 is FQNEAQ in the germline V gene (reference sequence). V was clipped by 1 base and J by 7 bases, with 8 bases between them. The CDR3 runs to 12 residues. The CDR3 DNA sequence: TGTGCCAGCAGCTTAGAAGGCGTAGAGCAGTACTTC. It is translated as CASSLEGVEQYF.

The rearrangement uses TRBV10-3 and TRBJ2-2, with TRBD1 matching over 7 bases. Germline-derived CDR1 and CDR2 are ENHRY and SYGVKD. The trim removed 0 bases at V and 0 bases at J, leaving 4 bases unmatched. CDR3 size: 17 residues. CDR3 loop: CAISESRDSTNTGELFF. The CDR3 DNA follows: TGTGCCATCAGTGAGTCGAGGGACAGTACGAACACCGGGGAGCTGTTTTTT.

The rearrangement uses TRBV19 and TRBJ1-1; D is perhaps TRBD1 (6 bases). The CDR3 contains 15 residues. With 2 bases removed from V and 3 bases from J, the gap between germline ends came to 13 bases. Germline V CDR1 and CDR2: LNHDA, SQIVND (reference sequence). The CDR3 loop reads CASSISSGGDTEAFF. CDR3 coding DNA: TGTGCCAGTAGTATATCGTCCGGGGGCGACACTGAAGCTTTCTTT.

The gene calls are TRBV19 and TRBJ1-1; no reliable D call. The CDR3 runs 12 residues. Trimming removed 5 bases at V and 1 base at J, with 5 bases between. Germline V CDR1 and CDR2: LNHDA, SQIVND (reference sequence). The CDR3 here is CASSSGNTEAFF. CDR3 sequence (DNA): TGTGCCAGTAGTTCTGGGAACACTGAAGCTTTCTTT.

CDR3 loop: CASSPLDTGNTEAFF. The CDR3 DNA reads TGTGCCAGCTCACCACTTGACACGGGAAACACTGAAGCTTTCTTT. V and J are TRBV18 and TRBJ1-1; D not resolved. This CDR3 spans 15 amino acids. The germline V gene encodes CDR1 KGHSH and CDR2 LQKENI. V was pared by 1 base and J by 2 bases, with 11 bases between.

Worth noting for this clone: This CDR3 is also generated by other DNA sequences in the sample. The chain recombines TRBV6-5 with TRBJ1-2, with D possibly TRBD1 on 6 matching bases. V lost 1 base and J 5 bases, leaving 11 bases between the germline ends. The CDR3 has 14 residues. Germline loops: CDR1 MNHEY, CDR2 SVGAGI. DNA for the CDR3: TGTGCCAGCAGTTACTTACAGGGTACTTATGGCTACACCTTC. The encoded protein is CASSYLQGTYGYTF.

The V gene is TRBV28, the J gene TRBJ2-2; D possibly corresponds to TRBD1 (6 bases). The CDR3 extends over 13 amino acids. The V end lost 3 bases, the J end lost 5 bases, and 7 bases lay between the germline ends. Germline CDR1 is MDHEN and CDR2 is SYDVKM. The CDR3 reads CASSFRGTGELFF. CDR3 nucleotide sequence: TGTGCCAGCAGTTTCAGGGGTACCGGGGAGCTGTTTTTT.

This clone has a single count. V usage is TRBV7-3 and J usage is TRBJ2-1; 7 positions match TRBD1. The CDR3 contains 15 residues. CDR1 and CDR2 from the germline V gene are SGHTA and FQGTGA. Trimming removed 2 bases from V and 8 bases from J; junction bases left unmatched: 9. CDR3 sequence reads: CASSLAYRGIDEQFF. CDR3 DNA sequence: TGTGCCAGCAGCTTAGCATACAGGGGAATCGATGAGCAGTTCTTC.

J is TRBJ2-1 and V is TRBV7-9; a weak D match, TRBD2 (6 bases). Germline V gives CDR1 SEHNR, CDR2 FQNEAQ (reference sequence). There are 13 residues in the CDR3. The V end was cut by 3 bases, the J end by 6 bases, with 9 bases between. The CDR3 nucleotides are TGTGCCAGCAGCTTCAGCGGGTTCAATGAGCAGTTCTTC. Its translation is CASSFSGFNEQFF.

The chain uses TRBV7-8 and TRBJ2-7; TRBD1 matches at 8 bases. Trimming took 1 base from V and 6 from J; bases not matched to a gene: 5. The CDR3 is made up of 14 amino acids. Looked up from germline, CDR1 is SGHVS and CDR2 is FQNEAQ. CDR3 amino acids: CASSLGTGRSEQYF. Written as DNA, the CDR3 is TGTGCCAGCAGCTTAGGGACAGGGCGCTCCGAGCAGTACTTC. The full variable domain, its missing parts supplied by reference TRBV7-8 and TRBJ2-7, is GAGVSQSPRYKVAKRGQDVALRCDPISGHVSLFWYQQALGQGPEFLTYFQNEAQLDKSGLPSDRFFAERPEGSVSTLKIQRTQQEDSAVYLCASSLGTGRSEQYFGPGTRLTVT.

The V and J genes are TRBV4-3 and TRBJ2-2; TRBD2 agrees at 13 bases. The CDR3 extends over 18 amino acids. The V gene's germline CDR1 is LGHNA and CDR2 YSLEER. The V and J ends lost 1 base and 6 bases, in that order; junction bases with no gene match: 8. The DNA of the CDR3 is TGCGCCAGCAGCCAAGCGCGACTAGCGGGAGGTCGGGCCGGGGAGCTGTTTTTT. It specifies CASSQARLAGGRAGELFF.

This clone has just one count. This chain joins TRBV28 and TRBJ2-7; D remains unclear. V dropped 2 bases and J dropped 3 bases, with 5 bases sitting between them. Looked up from germline, CDR1 is MDHEN and CDR2 is SYDVKM. This CDR3 is built from 12 residues. CDR3 region: CASSLLGYEQYF. CDR3 in DNA: TGTGCCAGCAGTTTACTCGGCTACGAGCAGTACTTC.

This clone came up a few times. The V gene is TRBV18, the J gene TRBJ2-1, with no clear D. Germline values: CDR1 KGHSH, CDR2 LQKENI. The CDR3 contains 15 residues. Between the trimmed V and J ends, which lost 0 bases and 3 bases, there was a span of 9 bases. The CDR3 sequence: CASSPPPSLYNEQFF. The CDR3 nucleotides read TGTGCCAGCTCACCACCCCCTAGTCTCTACAATGAGCAGTTCTTC.

The J gene is TRBJ2-4, the V gene TRBV10-3, with D uncertain. The CDR3 loop spans 16 amino acids. With 4 bases removed from V and 1 base from J, the gap between germline ends came to 14 bases. The germline V gene encodes CDR1 ENHRY and CDR2 SYGVKD. The CDR3 spells CAISAESLGAKNIQYF. In DNA form, the CDR3 reads TGTGCCATCAGTGCGGAAAGTCTCGGGGCCAAAAACATTCAGTACTTC.

The count of this clone is one. This chain links TRBV30 with TRBJ1-5, with 9 bases lining up with TRBD1. The CDR3 extends over 14 amino acids. Germline V CDR1 and CDR2: GTSNPN, SVGIG (reference sequence). J was trimmed by 7 bases and V by 0 bases; bases with no gene match: 4. CDR3 loop: CAWSVGQGSQPQHF. CDR3 DNA sequence: TGTGCCTGGAGTGTGGGACAGGGTAGCCAGCCCCAGCATTTT.

The chain combines TRBV7-9 with TRBJ2-1, with 7 bases identical to TRBD1. This CDR3 region has 14 residues. Germline loops: CDR1 SEHNR, CDR2 FQNEAQ (reference sequence). V lost 4 bases to trimming and J lost 4 bases; unmatched junction nucleotides: 4. The CDR3 reads CASSSDRVYNEQFF. Written as DNA, the CDR3 is TGTGCCAGCAGCTCCGACAGGGTATACAATGAGCAGTTCTTC. Looking up the rest from reference TRBV7-9 and TRBJ2-1 gives the full variable domain: DTGVSQNPRHKITKRGQNVTFRCDPISEHNRLYWYRQTLGQGPEFLTYFQNEAQLEKSRLLSDRFSAERPKGSFSTLEIQRTEQGDSAMYLCASSSDRVYNEQFFGPGTRLTVL.

The V and J genes are TRBV28 and TRBJ1-2, with 9 bases matching TRBD1. The CDR3 has 17 amino acids. Germline trimming cut 2 bases from V and 1 base from J; bases unmatched to any gene: 8. The V gene's germline CDR1 is MDHEN and CDR2 SYDVKM. The chain's CDR3 is CASSLALGQGINYGYTF. The CDR3 DNA is TGTGCCAGCAGTTTAGCTCTGGGACAGGGAATTAACTATGGCTACACCTTC.

The chain employs TRBV5-4 and TRBJ2-7, with 13 bases fitting TRBD2. With V trimmed by 0 bases and J by 4 bases, 4 bases remained unmatched. Germline loops: CDR1 SGHNT, CDR2 YYREEE (reference sequence). The CDR3 length is 16 residues. This CDR3 is CASSLGTSGRDYEQYF. CDR3 nucleotide sequence: TGTGCCAGCAGCTTGGGCACTAGCGGGAGGGATTACGAGCAGTACTTC.

This sequence joins TRBV28 and TRBJ1-5; TRBD1 matches at 7 bases. CDR3 length: 15 residues. Germline V gives CDR1 MDHEN, CDR2 SYDVKM. Trimming took 4 bases from V and 4 from J; bases not matched to a gene: 7. As DNA, the CDR3 is TGTGCCAGCAGTTCCCGAACCAGGGGGAATCAGCCCCAGCATTTT. This codes for CASSSRTRGNQPQHF.

This chain links TRBV28 with TRBJ2-3, with 12 bases identical to TRBD2. The CDR3 sequence is 16 residues long. Germline assignment: CDR1 MDHEN and CDR2 SYDVKM. V lost 2 bases, J lost 6 bases, and 6 bases stayed unmatched. The CDR3 coding sequence is TGTGCCAGCAGTTTAGGGCTAGCGGGAGGGGGGGATACGCAGTATTTT. Amino acid sequence: CASSLGLAGGGDTQYF. The variable domain in full, completed from reference TRBV28 and TRBJ2-3, reads DVKVTQSSRYLVKRTGEKVFLECVQDMDHENMFWYRQDPGLGLRLIYFSYDVKMKEKGDIPEGYSVSREKKERFSLILESASTNQTSMYLCASSLGLAGGGDTQYFGPGTRLTVL.

This chain uses TRBV14 with TRBJ2-7, with D uncertain. CDR1 and CDR2 (germline): SGHDN, FVKESK. V was trimmed by 4 bases and J by 5 bases, leaving 12 bases between them. This CDR3 has 13 residues. The CDR3 sequence is CASSRSSSHEQYF. CDR3 nucleotide sequence: TGTGCCAGCAGCCGTTCGAGTTCCCACGAGCAGTACTTC.

Note on this clone: The identical CDR3 is also encoded by other nucleotide sequences in the sample. This chain links TRBV6-1 with TRBJ2-7, with D perhaps matching TRBD1 (5 bases). V gave up 10 bases and J gave up 3 bases, with 7 bases separating them. Germline V gives CDR1 MNHNS, CDR2 SASEGT. This CDR3 region has 10 residues. CDR3 residues: CATGIYEQYF. CDR3 sequence (DNA): TGTGCCACAGGGATCTACGAGCAGTACTTC.

The V gene is TRBV20-1, the J gene TRBJ2-5; D unclear. This CDR3 has 11 amino acids. The germline V and J ends were trimmed by 7 bases and 2 bases, with 8 bases remaining between them. Germline assignment: CDR1 DFQATT and CDR2 SNEGSKA (reference sequence). This CDR3 is CSVFYQETQYF. For the CDR3, the DNA is TGCAGTGTATTTTATCAAGAGACCCAGTACTTC.

By sample share, this clone is medium-sized (0.01 to 0.1%). The chain couples TRBV5-4 to TRBJ1-2; 7 nucleotides line up with TRBD1. Germline lookup yields CDR1 SGHNT and CDR2 YYREEE (reference sequence). With 2 bases clipped from V and 10 bases from J, the junction kept 5 bases outside the gene matches. The CDR3 totals 12 residues. CDR3 DNA sequence: TGTGCCAGCAGCTTAACCCAGGGGGACTACACCTTC. Its protein product is CASSLTQGDYTF.

This clone was picked up one time. The J gene is TRBJ1-4, the V gene TRBV7-9; D remains ambiguous. With 3 bases removed from V and 3 bases from J, the gap between germline ends came to 8 bases. Germline V lookup: CDR1 SEHNR, CDR2 FQNEAQ (reference sequence). This CDR3 region has 14 residues. CDR3 sequence: CASSFDEANEKLFF. The CDR3 DNA reads as TGTGCCAGCAGCTTCGACGAAGCTAATGAAAAACTGTTTTTT.

The chain recombines TRBV2 with TRBJ2-1, with 11 bases fitting TRBD2. The CDR3 covers 13 residues. V lost 9 bases and J lost 4; bases outside the gene matches: 2. Germline CDR1 is SNHLY and CDR2 is FYNNEI. Written as DNA, the CDR3 is TGTGCCAGTGGGACTAGCGGATACAATGAGCAGTTCTTC. Translation gives CASGTSGYNEQFF.

This chain joins TRBV30 and TRBJ2-1; no clear D. Germline V lookup: CDR1 GTSNPN, CDR2 SVGIG (reference sequence). The CDR3 consists of 13 residues. Trimming removed 0 bases at V and 5 bases at J, with 8 bases between. Here the CDR3 DNA reads TGTGCCTGGAGTGTACACCTGGACAATGAGCAGTTCTTC. Translation: CAWSVHLDNEQFF.

This clone has just one count. V gene TRBV7-9 combines with J gene TRBJ1-4; D not resolved. The V end was cut by 1 base, the J end by 0 bases, with 9 bases between. This CDR3 is built from 16 residues. The germline V gene has CDR1 SEHNR and CDR2 FQNEAQ (reference sequence). The CDR3 loop reads CASSLVLDATNEKLFF. The CDR3 nucleotides read TGTGCCAGCAGCTTAGTTCTGGATGCAACTAATGAAAAACTGTTTTTT.

The chain couples TRBV10-3 to TRBJ2-7; TRBD1 matches 7 bases. This CDR3 has 19 amino acids. Germline trimming cut 4 bases from V and 4 bases from J; bases unmatched to any gene: 22. Germline assignment: CDR1 ENHRY and CDR2 SYGVKD. CDR3 region: CAISARQGREVGAEYEQYF. The DNA for the CDR3 is TGTGCCATCAGTGCAAGACAGGGTCGAGAGGTTGGAGCAGAGTACGAGCAGTACTTC.

This clone was detected once. J is TRBJ2-3 and V is TRBV28; unclear D gene. Per germline, CDR1 MDHEN and CDR2 SYDVKM. V was pared by 1 base and J by 2 bases, with 1 base between. This CDR3 contains 12 residues. This CDR3 is CASSLSTDTQYF. DNA for the CDR3: TGTGCCAGCAGTTTATCCACAGATACGCAGTATTTT.

The chain joins TRBV5-4 to TRBJ2-7, with 10 bases matching TRBD2. V was clipped by 3 bases and J by 6 bases; unmatched bases: 9. This CDR3 spans 15 amino acids. Per the germline V gene, CDR1 is SGHNT and CDR2 is YYREEE (reference sequence). DNA of the CDR3: TGTGCCAGCAGCTCGCTACTAGCGGGATCTTCCGAGCAGTACTTC. Translating it yields CASSSLLAGSSEQYF.

The CDR3 DNA follows: TGTGCCAGCAGCGTAGGGCCAGGGACCAATCAGCCCCAGCATTTT. Protein product: CASSVGPGTNQPQHF. The chain couples TRBV9 to TRBJ1-5, with a tentative D call TRBD1 (5 bases). The V end was cut by 0 bases, the J end by 3 bases, with 10 bases between. This CDR3 is built from 15 residues. Germline V CDR1 and CDR2: SGDLS, YYNGEE. The full variable domain, in which reference TRBV9 and TRBJ1-5 provide the parts outside the CDR3, is DSGVTQTPKHLITATGQRVTLRCSPRSGDLSVYWYQQSLDQGLQFLIQYYNGEERAKGNILERFSAQQFPDLHSELNLSSLELGDSALYFCASSVGPGTNQPQHFGDGTRLSIL.